This T cell receptor (beta chain) stems from a study of T cell repertoires in aging, cancer and after chemotherapy. TRB rearrangements spanning V, D and J were amplified using mixed TRB-A/B primers. TCRdb independently ran MiXCR on the multiplex PCR reads; one entry per CDR3 protein. The table shows some 1,800 distinct CDR3 sequences, with around 30% occurring only once. TCR beta rearrangements were amplified from peripheral blood genomic DNA. This CDR3 spans 14 amino acids. Germline lookup yields CDR1 SGHDT and CDR2 YYEEEE. Trimming cost V 0 bases and J 7 bases, with 10 bases left between them. The source material was blood. The genes are TRBV5-6 and TRBJ2-2; no clear D gene. The sequence derives from a human donor with a blood cancer. The donor label of this sample is uncertain. CDR3 coding DNA: TGTGCCAGCAGCTTGGCCTTGCTGGACGGGGAGCTGTTTTTT. It is translated as CASSLALLDGELFF.